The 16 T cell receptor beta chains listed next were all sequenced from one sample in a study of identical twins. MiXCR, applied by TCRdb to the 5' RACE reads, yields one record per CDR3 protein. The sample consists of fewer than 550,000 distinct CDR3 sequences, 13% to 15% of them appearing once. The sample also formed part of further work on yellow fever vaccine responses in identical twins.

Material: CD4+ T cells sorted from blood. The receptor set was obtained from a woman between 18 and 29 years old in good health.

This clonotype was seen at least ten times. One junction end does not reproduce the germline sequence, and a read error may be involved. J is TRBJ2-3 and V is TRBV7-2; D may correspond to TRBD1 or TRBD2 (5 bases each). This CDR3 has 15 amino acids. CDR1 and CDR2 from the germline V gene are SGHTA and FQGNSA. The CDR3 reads CASSFGASRTNTQYF. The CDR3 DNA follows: TGTGCCAGCAGCTTCGGGGCTAGCCGCACAAATACGCAGTATTTT.

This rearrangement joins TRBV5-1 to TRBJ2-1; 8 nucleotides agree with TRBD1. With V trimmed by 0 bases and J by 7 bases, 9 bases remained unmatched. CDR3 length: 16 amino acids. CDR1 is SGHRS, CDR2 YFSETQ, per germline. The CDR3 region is CASSLAGTGPTNEQFF. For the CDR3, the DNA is TGCGCCAGCAGCTTGGCTGGGACAGGACCTACAAATGAGCAGTTCTTC.

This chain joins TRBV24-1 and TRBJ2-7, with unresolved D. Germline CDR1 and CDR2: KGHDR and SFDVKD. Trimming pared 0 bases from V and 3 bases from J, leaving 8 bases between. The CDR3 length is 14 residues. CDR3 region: CATSDLGLDYEQYF. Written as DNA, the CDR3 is TGTGCCACCAGTGATTTGGGCTTAGACTACGAGCAGTACTTC.

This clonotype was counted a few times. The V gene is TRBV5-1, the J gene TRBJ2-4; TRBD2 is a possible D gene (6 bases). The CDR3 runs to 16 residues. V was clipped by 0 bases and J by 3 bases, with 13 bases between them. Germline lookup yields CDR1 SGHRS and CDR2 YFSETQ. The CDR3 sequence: CASSLVAGLGKNIQYF. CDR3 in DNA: TGCGCCAGCAGCTTGGTCGCGGGGCTTGGCAAAAACATTCAGTACTTC.

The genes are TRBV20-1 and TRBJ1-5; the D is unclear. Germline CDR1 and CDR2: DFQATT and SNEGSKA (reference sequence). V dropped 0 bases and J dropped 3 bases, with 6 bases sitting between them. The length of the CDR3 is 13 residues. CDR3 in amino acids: CSAREDVNQPQHF. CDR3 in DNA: TGCAGTGCTAGAGAAGACGTCAATCAGCCCCAGCATTTT.

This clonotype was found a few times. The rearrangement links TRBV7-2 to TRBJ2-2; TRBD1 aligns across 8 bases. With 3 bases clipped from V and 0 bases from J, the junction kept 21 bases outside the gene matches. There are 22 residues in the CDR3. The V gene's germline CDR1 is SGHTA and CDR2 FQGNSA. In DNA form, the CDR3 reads TGTGCCAGCAGCTTCCCCCTTGGAAGAGGGCAGGGGGCACGGCCGAACACCGGGGAGCTGTTTTTT. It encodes CASSFPLGRGQGARPNTGELFF.

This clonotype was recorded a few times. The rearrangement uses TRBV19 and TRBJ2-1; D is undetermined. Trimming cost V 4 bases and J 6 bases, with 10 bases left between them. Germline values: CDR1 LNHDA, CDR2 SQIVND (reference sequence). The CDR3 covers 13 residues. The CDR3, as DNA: TGTGCCAGTAGTACAACCCCGCTCAATGAGCAGTTCTTC. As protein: CASSTTPLNEQFF.

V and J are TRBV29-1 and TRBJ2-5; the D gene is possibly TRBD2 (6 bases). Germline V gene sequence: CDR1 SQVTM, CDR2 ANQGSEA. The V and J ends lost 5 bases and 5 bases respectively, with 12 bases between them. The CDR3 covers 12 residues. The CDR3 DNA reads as TGCAGCGTTCACGGGGGAGGTGAGACCCAGTACTTC. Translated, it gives CSVHGGGETQYF.

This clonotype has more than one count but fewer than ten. The CDR3 DNA follows: TGCAGTGCTAGTCCACTAGATCAGGGGAGGGATACGCAGTATTTT. Translating it yields CSASPLDQGRDTQYF. The chain joins TRBV20-1 to TRBJ2-3; D could derive from TRBD1 or TRBD2 (6 bases each). Germline V gene lookup returns CDR1 DFQATT and CDR2 SNEGSKA (reference sequence). CDR3 length: 15 amino acids. V lost 3 bases and J lost 6, with 19 bases in between.

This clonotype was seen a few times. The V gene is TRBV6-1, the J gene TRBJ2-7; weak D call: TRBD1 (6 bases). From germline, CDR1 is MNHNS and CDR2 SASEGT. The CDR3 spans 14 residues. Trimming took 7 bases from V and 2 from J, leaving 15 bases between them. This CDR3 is CASKLLTGTYEQYF. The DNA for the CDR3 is TGTGCCAGCAAACTCCTAACAGGGACCTACGAGCAGTACTTC.

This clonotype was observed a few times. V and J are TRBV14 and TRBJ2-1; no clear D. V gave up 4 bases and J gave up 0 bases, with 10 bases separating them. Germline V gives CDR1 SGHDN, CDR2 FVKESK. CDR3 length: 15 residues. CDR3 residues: CASSPALGSYNEQFF. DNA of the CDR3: TGTGCCAGCAGCCCCGCCCTCGGCTCCTACAATGAGCAGTTCTTC.

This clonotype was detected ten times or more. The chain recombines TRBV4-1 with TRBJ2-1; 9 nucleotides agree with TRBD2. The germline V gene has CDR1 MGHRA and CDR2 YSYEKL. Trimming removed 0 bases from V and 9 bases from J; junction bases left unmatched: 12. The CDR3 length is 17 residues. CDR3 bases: TGCGCCAGCAGCCAAGAAAGGGAGAGGACTAGCGTTGGTGAGCAGTTCTTC. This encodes CASSQERERTSVGEQFF.

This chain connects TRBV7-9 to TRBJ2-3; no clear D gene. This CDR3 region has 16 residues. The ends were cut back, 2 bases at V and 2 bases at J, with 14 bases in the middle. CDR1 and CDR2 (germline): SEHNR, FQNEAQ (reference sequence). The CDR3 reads CASSLSRSRTTDTQYF. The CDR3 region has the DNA TGTGCCAGCAGCTTAAGCCGGTCCAGGACCACAGATACGCAGTATTTT.

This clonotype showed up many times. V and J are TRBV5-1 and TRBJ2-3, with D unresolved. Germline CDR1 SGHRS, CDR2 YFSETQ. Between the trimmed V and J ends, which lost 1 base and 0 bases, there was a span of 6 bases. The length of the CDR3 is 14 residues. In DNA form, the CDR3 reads TGCGCCAGCAGCTTGTCTCGCAGCACAGATACGCAGTATTTT. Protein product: CASSLSRSTDTQYF. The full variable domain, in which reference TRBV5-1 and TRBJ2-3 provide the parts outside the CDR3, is KAGVTQTPRYLIKTRGQQVTLSCSPISGHRSVSWYQQTPGQGLQFLFEYFSETQRNKGNFPGRFSGRQFSNSRSEMNVSTLELGDSALYLCASSLSRSTDTQYFGPGTRLTVL.

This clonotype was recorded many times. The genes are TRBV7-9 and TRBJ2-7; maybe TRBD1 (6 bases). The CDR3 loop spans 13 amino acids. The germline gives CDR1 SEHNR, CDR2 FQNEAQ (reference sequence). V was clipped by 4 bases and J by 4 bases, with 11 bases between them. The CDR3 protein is CASSSGHPYEQYF. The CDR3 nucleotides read TGTGCCAGCAGCTCGGGACACCCTTACGAGCAGTACTTC.

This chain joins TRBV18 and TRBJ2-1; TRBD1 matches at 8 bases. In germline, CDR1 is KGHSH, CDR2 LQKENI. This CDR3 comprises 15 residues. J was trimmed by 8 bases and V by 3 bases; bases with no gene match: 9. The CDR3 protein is CASSPRNRGEDEQFF. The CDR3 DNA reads TGTGCCAGCTCACCGAGAAACAGGGGGGAGGATGAGCAGTTCTTC.